This record covers a single T cell receptor (beta chain). The record originates from a study of blood T cell repertoires in COVID-19. At the level of the study: The samples span acute and convalescent COVID-19 from the United States, Italy and Spain. In each case, the material was cDNA or gDNA derived from T cells, B-cell-depleted T cells, or PBMCs.

CDR1 is MNHEY and CDR2 is SVGEGT in the germline V gene. With 6 bases clipped from V and 2 bases from J, the junction kept 2 bases outside the gene matches. The CDR3 length is 15 residues. Participant age was roughly 18 to 89 years, and participants resided in approximately 25 US areas. Repertoires were generated with immunoSEQ multiplex PCR, while TCRdb's copy carries only in-frame clones and drops some. The sample yields 240,000 or so clones, more than 75% seen once. Sequencing input: PBMCs or T cells enriched from blood (not recorded which). This clonotype was sampled from a woman in her forties or fifties who had recovered from COVID-19. The genes are TRBV6-2 or TRBV6-3 and TRBJ2-1; 12 bases are a match to TRBD2. CDR3 in amino acids: CASSRTSGTYNEQFF. The DNA of the CDR3 is TGTGCCAGCAGCCGGACTAGCGGGACCTACAATGAGCAGTTCTTC.